This T cell receptor beta chain came from a study of T cells in Graves' hyperthyroidism and ophthalmopathy. Germline CDR1 is SQVTM and CDR2 is ANQGSEA. The CDR3 consists of 13 residues. A note on this clonotype: Relative to the germline gene, one junction end is altered; a read error may explain this.

PBMCs were derived from roughly 10 ml fresh peripheral blood. TCR beta CDR3 regions were amplified from RNA. TCR CDR3 underwent first-round RT-PCR with the HTBI primer set. Each CDR3 protein is one row after TCRdb ran MiXCR on the multiplex PCR reads. The table lists around 700,000 distinct CDR3 sequences, around 20% of them singletons. The receptor was derived from a woman in her 50s with Graves' hyperthyroidism that later progressed to Graves' ophthalmopathy. The genes are TRBV29-1 and TRBJ1-1, with D possibly matching TRBD1 (5 bases). Material: blood. CDR3 protein: CSVQTVMNTETFF. Written as DNA, the CDR3 is TGCAGCGTCCAGACAGTTATGAACACTGAAACTTTCTTT. Based on the CDR3 plus reference TRBV29-1 and TRBJ1-1, the full variable domain is SAVISQKPSRDICQRGTSLTIQCQVDSQVTMMFWYRQQPGQSLTLIATANQGSEATYESGFVIDKFPISRPNLTFSTLTVSNMSPEDSSIYLCSVQTVMNTETFFGQGTRLTVV.